These 8 T cell receptor beta chains share one sample of origin, sequenced in a study of blood T cell repertoires in COVID-19. TCRdb keeps only in-frame clones here, not all; method: immunoSEQ multiplex PCR. The table lists roughly 280,000 clones, about 85% of them singletons. Sequencing input: PBMCs or T cells enriched from blood (not recorded which). The receptors stem from a woman aged 50 to 60 who had recovered from COVID-19.

The CDR3 DNA reads as TGTGCCAGCAGCTCTACAGCCCACTCTGGAAACACCATATATTTT. This sequence encodes CASSSTAHSGNTIYF. V gene TRBV7-9 combines with J gene TRBJ1-3; D is uncertain. Germline-derived CDR1 and CDR2 are SEHNR and FQNEAQ (reference sequence). This CDR3 is 15 amino acids long. Trimming shortened V by 4 bases and J by 0 bases, and 10 bases separated the two germline ends.

The chain couples TRBV7-8 to TRBJ2-5; TRBD1 aligns across 11 bases. The CDR3 spans 17 residues. Germline V gene data show CDR1 as SGHVS and CDR2 as FQNEAQ. V dropped 4 bases and J dropped 2; count of bases not matched to a gene: 9. CDR3 DNA sequence: TGTGCCAGCAGCTCAACCGGGACAGGGGGTCGACAAGAGACCCAGTACTTC. Translating it yields CASSSTGTGGRQETQYF.

The chain joins TRBV6-2 or TRBV6-3 to TRBJ1-4; D might be TRBD1 (6 bases). The CDR3 totals 14 residues. V lost 6 bases, J lost 8 bases, and 16 bases lay in between. CDR1 and CDR2 from the germline V gene are MNHEY and SVGEGT. CDR3: CASSFRGDGEKLFF. Written as DNA, the CDR3 is TGTGCCAGCAGCTTCAGGGGAGACGGCGAAAAACTGTTTTTT.

The chain joins TRBV11-2 to TRBJ2-3; a possible D gene is TRBD1 (5 bases). Germline CDR1 and CDR2: SGHAT and FQNNGV. The CDR3 sequence is 12 residues long. V dropped 5 bases and J dropped 6 bases, with 9 bases sitting between them. Here the CDR3 DNA reads TGTGCCAGCAGCCGCAACAGGGATACGCAGTATTTT. Translation gives CASSRNRDTQYF.

V gene TRBV15 combines with J gene TRBJ2-2, with D perhaps matching TRBD2 (5 bases). This CDR3 region has 12 residues. Between the trimmed V and J ends, which lost 2 bases and 14 bases, there was a span of 12 bases. Germline V gene sequence: CDR1 LNHNV, CDR2 YYDKDF (reference sequence). CDR3 in DNA: TGTGCCACCAGCAGACTACGGGATACCCTGTTTTTT. It specifies CATSRLRDTLFF.

CDR3 DNA sequence: TGTGCCTGGAGTCTTTGGGCTAGCGCCTCACAAGAGACCCAGTACTTC. Protein sequence: CAWSLWASASQETQYF. The rearrangement uses TRBV30 and TRBJ2-5; weak D call: TRBD2 (6 bases). The ends were cut back, 2 bases at V and 2 bases at J, with 18 bases in the middle. The CDR3 has 16 amino acids. The germline V gene has CDR1 GTSNPN and CDR2 SVGIG (reference sequence).

The chain joins TRBV29-1 to TRBJ2-3; D may be TRBD2 (5 bases). V dropped 4 bases and J dropped 3 bases, with 8 bases sitting between them. The CDR3 has 12 amino acids. Germline V gene lookup returns CDR1 SQVTM and CDR2 ANQGSEA. The CDR3 DNA sequence: TGCAGCGTTGGGACTCCAACAGATACGCAGTATTTT. Translating gives CSVGTPTDTQYF.

The V and J genes are TRBV28 and TRBJ1-1; 9 bases agree with TRBD1. This CDR3 comprises 15 residues. The germline CDR1 and CDR2 sequences are MDHEN and SYDVKM. J gave up 1 base and V 5 bases, and 5 bases lay outside the gene matches. Here the CDR3 reads CASSLSTGGNTEAFF. The CDR3 DNA is TGTGCCAGCAGTCTCTCGACAGGGGGGAACACTGAAGCTTTCTTT.